This T cell receptor beta chain was profiled in a study of T cells in Graves' hyperthyroidism and ophthalmopathy (dated by TCRdb to about 2019). Regarding the research as a whole: Peripheral blood samples were taken at initial diagnosis, before any treatment was given. To identify distinguishing TCR V-J signatures, a discovery cohort of around 100 patients was used, comprising 40 to 45 with Graves' ophthalmopathy and 57 with stable Graves' hyperthyroidism. An independent validation cohort of around 19 hyperthyroidism patients and about 15 patients who later progressed to ophthalmopathy tested prospective prediction of ophthalmopathy. For training and testing, the 80 to 100 patients in the discovery cohort were randomly divided in a 7:3 ratio. The study also compared thyroid tissue and blood T-cell repertoires from five or six Graves' hyperthyroidism patients. Following sampling, methimazole starting at 30 mg daily was given to hyperthyroidism patients, and high-dose intravenous methylprednisolone was given to ophthalmopathy patients. The paper describes TCR Vbeta CDR3 sequencing of roughly 130 peripheral blood samples, made up of 43 ophthalmopathy patients, approximately 76 hyperthyroidism patients and about 17 progressor patients. Overall study results and their limits: In validation, the model predicted progression to ophthalmopathy with roughly 66% sensitivity and around 72% specificity, a median of 6.5 months before onset. In cross-validation, a model built on a 13 V-J signature told ophthalmopathy apart from stable hyperthyroidism with approximately 90% sensitivity and roughly 82% specificity, and in testing the same model reached 80%/75%. Most expanded thyroid clonotypes (frequency above 0.001) were also detected in blood, suggesting blood repertoires may reflect thyroid immune responses. Sample size was not statistically predetermined, and blinding of investigators to group allocation was not performed.

The TCR beta CDR3 regions were amplified from RNA transcripts. For the first round of RT-PCR on the TCR CDR3, the HTBI primer set was used together with the Qiagen OneStep RT-PCR kit. The libraries were constructed in a second round of multiplex PCR and then size-selected and purified. Sequencing of the libraries was done on an Illumina HiSeq2000 using paired-end 100 bp reads. In the paper's pipeline: SOAPnuke was used to process the raw data, with reads discarded if the reads contained adapters or uncalled bases, had a mean Phred below 15, or lacked an exact constant-primer or identifier match. High-quality paired reads were merged using COPE v1.2.5, and each unique nucleotide sequence was defined as a clonotype. MiTCR v1.1 was used to align the clonotypes against IMGT TRBV, TRBD and TRBJ reference segments. Analysis was restricted to V-J combinations with a frequency above 0.0001, which covered about 99% of repertoires. A TCS score was defined as the ratio of F50 (clonal expansion) to E x V (chaos), with BLOSUM62-based TCRdist applied between CDR3 peptides within each V-J. Welch's t-statistics and random forest reduced roughly 530 V-J features to roughly 13, which were used in a naive Bayes classifier (R e1071). The public reads were quality trimmed at Q25 with fastp and then assembled into clones with MiXCR by TCRdb, keeping productive beta chains. Entries that share a CDR3 protein sequence are merged under the most common genes and DNA. TCRdb, not the original authors, processed these V and J calls. The sample table holds hundreds of thousands of distinct CDR3 sequences, of which approximately 13% were seen once. The ten largest clones take up 5% to 7% of the sample.

The sample holds a few counts of this clonotype. Its antigen has not been determined. It has no much larger one-base neighbor in the sample; base qualities were not kept. CDR1 and CDR2, per the germline V gene, are MGHRA and YSYEKL. Trimming takes 1 base off V and 0 bases off J; junction bases not matched to a gene: 7. From the cysteine up to the phenylalanine, the CDR3 has a length of 17 residues. Only the CDR3 portion is preserved as DNA: 51 bases, with reading frame beginning at the first base. Hyperthyroidism patients were aged 18 to 65 years and newly diagnosed, with disease duration of less than 2 months. Exclusion was applied to patients with uncontrolled infections, other autoimmune diseases, pregnancy or lactation. Diagnoses relied on clinical symptoms, serum thyroxine and TRAb, thyroid ultrasound and orbital computed tomography. Blood from progressor patients was collected at the time of first diagnosis with hyperthyroidism, before any ophthalmopathy symptoms had appeared. Ficoll-Paque density gradient centrifugation was used to isolate PBMCs from approximately 10 ml of fresh peripheral blood. Patients classed as progressors first received a Graves' hyperthyroidism diagnosis and then went on to develop ophthalmopathy during follow-up. Trizol reagent was used to extract total RNA, and RNA quality was then checked on an Agilent 2100 Bioanalyzer.

The sequence links TRBV4-1 to TRBJ1-1; TRBD1 lines up with 8 middle nucleotides. The source is a woman aged 25 to 39 with Graves' hyperthyroidism that later progressed to Graves' ophthalmopathy. Sequencing was carried out using blood. The CDR3 region: CASSQVGGTGVNTEAFF. The DNA sequence is given as TGCGCCAGCAGCCAAGTGGGCGGGACAGGAGTGAACACTGAAGCTTTCTTT.